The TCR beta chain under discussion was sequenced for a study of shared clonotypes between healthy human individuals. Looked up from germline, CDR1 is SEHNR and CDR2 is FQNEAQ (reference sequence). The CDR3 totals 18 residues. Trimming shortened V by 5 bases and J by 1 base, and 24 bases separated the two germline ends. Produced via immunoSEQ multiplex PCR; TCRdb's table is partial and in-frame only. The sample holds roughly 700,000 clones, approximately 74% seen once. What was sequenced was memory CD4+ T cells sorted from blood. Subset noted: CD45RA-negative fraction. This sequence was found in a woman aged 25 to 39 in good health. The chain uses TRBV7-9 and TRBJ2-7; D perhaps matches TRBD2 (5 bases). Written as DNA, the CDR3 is TGTGCCAGCAGCCCACGGGGAAGCGGTTCCCGTCTTTCCTACGAGCAGTACTTC. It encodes CASSPRGSGSRLSYEQYF. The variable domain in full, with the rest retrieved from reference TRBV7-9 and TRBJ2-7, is DTGVSQNPRHKITKRGQNVTFRCDPISEHNRLYWYRQTLGQGPEFLTYFQNEAQLEKSRLLSDRFSAERPKGSFSTLEIQRTEQGDSAMYLCASSPRGSGSRLSYEQYFGPGTRLTVT.